Below, 17 T cell receptor beta chains from the same sample are listed, as sequenced in a study of T cells in Graves' hyperthyroidism and ophthalmopathy. What was amplified from RNA transcripts were TCR beta CDR3 regions. The HTBI primer set drove a first-round RT-PCR of the TCR CDR3. One entry per CDR3 protein, called by TCRdb with MiXCR from the multiplex PCR reads. Here the sample spans hundreds of thousands of distinct CDR3 sequences, 25% being singletons. The specimen was blood. These receptors were obtained from a middle-aged man with Graves' hyperthyroidism that later progressed to Graves' ophthalmopathy.

There are a few counts of this clonotype. The chain uses TRBV7-6 and TRBJ1-1; D gene unclear. V dropped 4 bases and J dropped 0 bases, with 9 bases sitting between them. Germline V gene sequence: CDR1 SGHVS, CDR2 FNYEAQ. The CDR3 has 14 residues. The CDR3 coding sequence is TGTGCCAGCAGCTACGAGACAATGAACACTGAAGCTTTCTTT. It yields the protein CASSYETMNTEAFF.

This clonotype has at least ten counts. The chain carries TRBV6-1 and TRBJ2-5; D may be TRBD1 (5 bases). Germline CDR1 MNHNS, CDR2 SASEGT. V shed 4 bases and J shed 7 bases, with 16 bases lying between them. The CDR3 extends over 14 amino acids. CDR3 sequence: CASSVTVTKGTQYF. The CDR3 DNA sequence: TGTGCCAGCAGTGTGACAGTGACCAAAGGGACCCAGTACTTC.

V usage is TRBV12-5 and J usage is TRBJ2-7; 8 bases align to TRBD1. The V and J ends lost 7 bases and 3 bases, in that order; junction bases with no gene match: 8. In germline, CDR1 is LGHNT, CDR2 FRNRAP. The CDR3 totals 14 residues. CDR3 bases: TGTGCTAGTGCCCAGGGGGCGTCGGTCTACGAGCAGTACTTC. Residues: CASAQGASVYEQYF.

This clonotype was found many times. This rearrangement joins TRBV3-1 to TRBJ1-2; D not resolved. The CDR3 sequence is 15 residues long. Trimming took 0 bases from V and 10 from J, leaving 18 bases between them. Germline lookup yields CDR1 LGHDT and CDR2 YNNKEL (reference sequence). The CDR3 DNA sequence: TGTGCCAGCAGCCAAGATGGGTCAGGTCGTAATGTCTACACCTTC. Its translation is CASSQDGSGRNVYTF.

This clonotype was recorded many times. The chain recombines TRBV6-2 or TRBV6-3 with TRBJ2-7; 8 bases match TRBD2. This CDR3 has 16 amino acids. The germline CDR1 and CDR2 sequences are MNHEY and SVGEGT. Trimming took 6 bases from V and 6 from J; bases not matched to a gene: 16. The CDR3 protein is CASSPSSGRSLGEQYF. The DNA for the CDR3 is TGTGCCAGCAGCCCATCCAGCGGGAGATCGTTGGGCGAGCAGTACTTC.

In this sample, this clonotype turned up many times. The rearrangement links TRBV29-1 to TRBJ1-1, with D possibly matching TRBD1 (6 bases). V lost 7 bases and J 2 bases, leaving 20 bases between the germline ends. The CDR3 is 15 residues long. Germline loops: CDR1 SQVTM, CDR2 ANQGSEA. The CDR3 region is CSACGGPGFNTEAFF. CDR3 bases: TGCAGCGCCTGTGGGGGGCCGGGGTTCAACACTGAAGCTTTCTTT.

This clonotype was counted at least ten times. The rearrangement joins TRBV2 to TRBJ2-7; possibly TRBD1 for D (5 bases). Germline CDR1 SNHLY, CDR2 FYNNEI. This CDR3 comprises 14 residues. V lost 6 bases and J lost 4, with 16 bases in between. CDR3 sequence: CASSDTPGRYEQYF. In nucleotides, the CDR3 is TGTGCCAGCAGCGACACTCCAGGGCGATACGAGCAGTACTTC. Looking up the rest from reference TRBV2 and TRBJ2-7 gives the full variable domain: EPEVTQTPSHQVTQMGQEVILRCVPISNHLYFYWYRQILGQKVEFLVSFYNNEISEKSEIFDDQFSVERPDGSNFTLKIRSTKLEDSAMYFCASSDTPGRYEQYFGPGTRLTVT.

This clonotype was picked up many times. CDR3 loop: CAISESAVRLDTIYF. The CDR3 bases are TGTGCCATCAGTGAGTCGGCAGTTCGGTTGGACACCATATATTTT. This rearrangement joins TRBV10-3 to TRBJ1-3; D not certain. This CDR3 is built from 15 residues. V lost 0 bases and J 8 bases, leaving 14 bases between the germline ends. Germline CDR1 reads ENHRY; CDR2 reads SYGVKD.

This clonotype was seen many times. The chain is built from TRBV11-1 and TRBJ1-2, with 8 positions matching TRBD1. This CDR3 has 16 amino acids. The V segment lost 5 bases and the J segment 7 bases; nucleotides outside the gene matches: 15. Germline V CDR1 and CDR2: SGHAT, FQDESV (reference sequence). The CDR3 DNA is TGTGCCAGCAGCCCCTTCCCCGGGCAGGGGGCGGGTGGCTACACCTTC. Its protein is CASSPFPGQGAGGYTF.

This clonotype has only one observation. J is TRBJ2-5 and V is TRBV7-2; D remains ambiguous. Germline lookup yields CDR1 SGHTA and CDR2 FQGNSA. The ends were cut back, 5 bases at V and 4 bases at J, with 11 bases in the middle. This CDR3 spans 13 amino acids. The DNA for the CDR3 is TGTGCCAGCAGCCCTCAACCGCCAGAGACCCAGTACTTC. It codes for CASSPQPPETQYF.

The chain joins TRBV20-1 to TRBJ1-2; a possible D gene is TRBD1 (5 bases). This CDR3 spans 14 amino acids. CDR1 and CDR2 from the germline V gene are DFQATT and SNEGSKA (reference sequence). Deletions cut 3 bases from V and 0 bases from J, with 11 bases between. The CDR3 loop reads CSASRDHSNYGYTF. The CDR3, as DNA: TGCAGTGCTAGTCGGGACCACTCTAACTATGGCTACACCTTC.

The chain is built from TRBV2 and TRBJ2-2; a possible D gene is TRBD1 (6 bases). The germline V and J ends were trimmed by 7 bases and 3 bases, with 15 bases remaining between them. CDR3 length: 15 residues. From germline, CDR1 is SNHLY and CDR2 FYNNEI. The CDR3 region has the DNA TGTGCCAGCAAGGGTGGGACAAAACACACCGGGGAGCTGTTTTTT. Its protein is CASKGGTKHTGELFF.

The CDR3 loop reads CASTPGQGRSGANVLTF. The DNA for the CDR3 is TGTGCCAGTACCCCGGGACAGGGAAGGTCTGGGGCCAACGTCCTGACTTTC. V gene TRBV19 combines with J gene TRBJ2-6; 9 bases are shared with TRBD1. V lost 7 bases, J lost 1 base, and 8 bases stayed unmatched. This CDR3 has 17 amino acids. Germline V gene lookup returns CDR1 LNHDA and CDR2 SQIVND (reference sequence).

This clonotype occurred many times. CDR3 protein: CSVLPGQGYEQYF. Here the CDR3 DNA reads TGCAGCGTCTTACCGGGACAGGGTTACGAGCAGTACTTC. The J gene is TRBJ2-7, the V gene TRBV29-1; 9 bases are shared with TRBD1. The CDR3 is made up of 13 amino acids. The ends lost 6 bases at V and 4 bases at J; junction bases unmatched: 7. Per the germline V gene, CDR1 is SQVTM and CDR2 is ANQGSEA.

CDR3 nucleotides: TGTGCCAGCAGTCCTCGGACAGGGGGAGTCTCAGAGACCCAGTACTTC. Protein product: CASSPRTGGVSETQYF. The V call is TRBV7-9, the J call TRBJ2-5, with 10 bases identical to TRBD1. With V trimmed by 6 bases and J by 4 bases, 11 bases remained unmatched. Germline V gene sequence: CDR1 SEHNR, CDR2 FQNEAQ (reference sequence). This CDR3 is built from 16 residues.

The V call is TRBV28, the J call TRBJ2-5; 7 bases map to TRBD1. Germline CDR1 is MDHEN and CDR2 is SYDVKM. CDR3 length equals 17 residues. Germline trimming cut 5 bases from V and 5 bases from J; bases unmatched to any gene: 17. The CDR3 DNA follows: TGTGCCAGCAGTACCCCGACAGGGTCTGGGCAGTATGAGACCCAGTACTTC. Translation gives CASSTPTGSGQYETQYF.

The genes are TRBV7-8 and TRBJ2-5, with D maybe TRBD1 (5 bases). The CDR3 has 13 amino acids. Trimming left V 8 bases short and J 4 bases short, with 14 bases between. Germline V gives CDR1 SGHVS, CDR2 FQNEAQ. DNA of the CDR3: TGTGCCAGCGACCCGAACAGGCTAGAGACCCAGTACTTC. As protein: CASDPNRLETQYF.